This T cell receptor beta chain was sequenced in a study of T-cell reconstitution after alpha-beta-depleted transplantation in children. Preparing the TCRbeta library involved the use of unique molecular identifiers. TCRdb passed the PCR reads through MiXCR, listing each CDR3 protein once. The sample yields about 610,000 distinct CDR3 sequences, about 10% seen once. The V end was cut by 1 base, the J end by 3 bases, with 7 bases between. The CDR3 runs to 12 residues. The V gene's germline CDR1 is SQVTM and CDR2 ANQGSEA. Only a few counts were recorded for this clonotype. The specimen was PBMCs from the stem cell graft donor, collected from the stem cell graft. The TCR comes from a human donor who donated a stem cell graft to a child with acute myeloid leukemia. This rearrangement joins TRBV29-1 to TRBJ2-7; D ambiguous. The CDR3 reads CSVEVQSYEQYF. The CDR3 DNA is TGCAGCGTTGAAGTGCAGAGCTACGAGCAGTACTTC.